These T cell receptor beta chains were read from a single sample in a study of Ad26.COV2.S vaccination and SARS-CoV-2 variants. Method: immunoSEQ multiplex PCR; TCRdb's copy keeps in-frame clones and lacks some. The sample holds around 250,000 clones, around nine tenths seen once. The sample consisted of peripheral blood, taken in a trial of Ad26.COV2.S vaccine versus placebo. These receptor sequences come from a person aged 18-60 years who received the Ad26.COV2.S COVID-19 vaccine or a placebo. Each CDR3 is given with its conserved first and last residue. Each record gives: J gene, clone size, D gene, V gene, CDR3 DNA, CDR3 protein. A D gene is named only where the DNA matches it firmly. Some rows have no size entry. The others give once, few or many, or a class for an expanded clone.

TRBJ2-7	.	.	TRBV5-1	TGCGCCAGCAGCTTGGTGGGGGGAGCCTACGAGCAGTACTTC	CASSLVGGAYEQYF
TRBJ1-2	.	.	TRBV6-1	TGTGCCAGCAGTGAAGGTATCGGGAAAGGCTATGGCTACACCTTC	CASSEGIGKGYGYTF
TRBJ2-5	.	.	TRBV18	TGTGCCAGCTCACCACCGGCCGGATTCGGGGAGACCCAGTACTTC	CASSPPAGFGETQYF
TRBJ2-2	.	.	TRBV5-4	TGTGCCAGCAGCCTGGGGCCTGAAGCCGGGGAGCTGTTTTTT	CASSLGPEAGELFF
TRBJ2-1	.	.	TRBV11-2	TGTGCCAGCAGCTTAGCCCCGGGGAGCTCCTACAATGAGCAGTTCTTC	CASSLAPGSSYNEQFF
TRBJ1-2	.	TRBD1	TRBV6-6	TGTGCCAGCAGTTACTCGGACAGGGCTTATGGCTACACCTTC	CASSYSDRAYGYTF
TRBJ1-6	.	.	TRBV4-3	TGCGCCAGCAGCCAAGAAACAGGGCTACATTCACCCCTCCACTTT	CASSQETGLHSPLHF
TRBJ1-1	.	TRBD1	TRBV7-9	TGTGCCAGCAGCTCTCCGGGACAGGGGACTGAAGCTTTCTTT	CASSSPGQGTEAFF
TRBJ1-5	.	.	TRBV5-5	TGTGCCAGCAGCTTGGCATGGACAGATCAGCCCCAGCATTTT	CASSLAWTDQPQHF
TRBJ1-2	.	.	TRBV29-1	TGTTCTGCAGGGGCGGTTGGCTACACCTTC	CSAGAVGYTF
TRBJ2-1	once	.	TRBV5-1	TGCGCCAGCAGCTTGGGCTACCCGAATGAGCAGTTCTTC	CASSLGYPNEQFF
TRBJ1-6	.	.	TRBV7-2	TGTGCCAGCAGCTTAGGGGGCTGGGGTTCACCCCTCCACTTT	CASSLGGWGSPLHF
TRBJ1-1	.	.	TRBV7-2	TGTGCCAGCACCGCCTCTGCCGGGGCGGGGGCCGAAGCTTTCTTT	CASTASAGAGAEAFF
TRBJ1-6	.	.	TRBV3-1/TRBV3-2	TGTGCCAGCAGCCAATCCGATTATAATTCACCCCTCCACTTT	CASSQSDYNSPLHF
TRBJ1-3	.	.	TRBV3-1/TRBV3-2	TGTGCCAGCACCGGACAGTTTTACTCTGGAAACACCATATATTTT	CASTGQFYSGNTIYF
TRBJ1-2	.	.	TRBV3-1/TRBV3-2	TGTGCCAGCAGCCCGACGACCCCTAACTATGGCTACACCTTC	CASSPTTPNYGYTF
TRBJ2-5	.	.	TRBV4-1	TGCGCCAGCAGCCAAGGACAGCAAGAGACCCAGTACTTC	CASSQGQQETQYF
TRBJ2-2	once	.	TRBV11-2	TGTGCCAGCAGCGCGTCGGACGGCAACACCGGGGAGCTGTTTTTT	CASSASDGNTGELFF
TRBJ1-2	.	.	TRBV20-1	TGCAGTGCTCAACAGGGTCGGGGCTACACCTTC	CSAQQGRGYTF
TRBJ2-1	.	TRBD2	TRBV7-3	TGTGCCAGCAGTTCCGGGACTAGCGGGAGTGAGCAGTTCTTC	CASSSGTSGSEQFF
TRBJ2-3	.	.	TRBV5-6	TGTGCCAGCAGCTTGGCCTACACAAGGGGGAGGGAAGATACGCAGTATTTT	CASSLAYTRGREDTQYF
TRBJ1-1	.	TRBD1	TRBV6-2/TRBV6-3	TGTGCCAGCAGTAATTCAGGGGGAGCTTTCTTT	CASSNSGGAFF
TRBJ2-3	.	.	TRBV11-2	TGTGCCAGCACCCCCCACACGGGACGGAGCACAGATACGCAGTATTTT	CASTPHTGRSTDTQYF
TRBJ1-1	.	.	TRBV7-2	TGTGCCAGCAGCCGGGGGGGAGGGTACTACACTGAAGCTTTCTTT	CASSRGGGYYTEAFF